Reported below is one T cell receptor beta chain. This record comes from a study of blood T cell repertoires in COVID-19. Study overall: From the United States, Italy and Spain came samples of acute and convalescent COVID-19.

Per the germline V gene, CDR1 is KGHSH and CDR2 is LQKENI. The CDR3 totals 12 residues. Trimming cost V 6 bases and J 8 bases, with 13 bases left between them. The authors' processing: Reference gene primer amplification gave estimated nucleated cell counts. This table comes from immunoSEQ multiplex PCR, and its TCRdb copy is limited to in-frame clones, with some not included. Clone size and V and J calls were adopted from that table, with D and trimming inferred from the DNA. The data hold around 150,000 clones, with approximately 80% observed a single time. Sequenced sample: peripheral blood. This clonotype originated in a woman older than 75 with active or convalescent COVID-19. This chain joins TRBV18 and TRBJ1-1, with D hard to call. The CDR3 DNA is TGTGCCAGCTCTCCCGGGAGGTCAGAAGCTTTCTTT. Translation gives CASSPGRSEAFF.